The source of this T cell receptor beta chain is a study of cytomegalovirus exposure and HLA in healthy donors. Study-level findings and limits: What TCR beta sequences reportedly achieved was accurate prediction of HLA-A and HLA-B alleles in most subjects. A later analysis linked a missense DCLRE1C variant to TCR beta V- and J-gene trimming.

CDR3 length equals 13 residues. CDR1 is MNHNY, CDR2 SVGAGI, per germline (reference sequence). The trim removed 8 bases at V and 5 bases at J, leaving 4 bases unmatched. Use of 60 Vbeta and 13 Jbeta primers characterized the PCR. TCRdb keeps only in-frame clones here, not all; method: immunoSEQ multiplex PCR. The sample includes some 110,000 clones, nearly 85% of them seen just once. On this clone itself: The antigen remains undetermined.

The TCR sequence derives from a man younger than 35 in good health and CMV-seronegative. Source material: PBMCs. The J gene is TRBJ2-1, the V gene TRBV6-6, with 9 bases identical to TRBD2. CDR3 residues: CASGLAGNNEQFF. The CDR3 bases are TGTGCCAGCGGGCTAGCGGGGAACAATGAGCAGTTCTTC.